This TCR beta chain originates from a study of T cell responses to AZD1222 COVID-19 vaccine. As for the study in general: Pooling of second doses given at about 4 or about 12 weeks was done. The study, taken as a whole, reports: There were mostly white British donors and more females than males, and clonal diversity was possibly underestimated. At 160-218 and 743-854, vaccine-associated CD4 TCRs were dominant, and they spanned spike.

With respect to this clone: Its target is not known.

The CDR3 loop spans 15 amino acids. Germline lookup yields CDR1 SGHRS and CDR2 YFSETQ. Unmatched junction bases numbered 7, after V lost 0 bases and J lost 5 bases. Repertoires were generated with immunoSEQ multiplex PCR, while TCRdb's copy carries only in-frame clones and drops some. The repertoire holds about 190,000 clones, approximately 91% seen once, with more than 0.75% in the top ten. The clonotype was recovered from an adult in good health. The chain uses TRBV5-1 and TRBJ2-5; 7 bases fit TRBD2. The specimen was peripheral blood, collected on day 0 of AZD1222 vaccination. The CDR3 loop reads CASSLGAGVTETQYF. CDR3 DNA: TGCGCCAGCAGCTTGGGGGCGGGAGTGACGGAGACCCAGTACTTC.